The 2 T cell receptor beta chains given below trace back to one sample, sequenced in a study of Ad26.COV2.S vaccination and SARS-CoV-2 variants. Treatment reported: some 20 received Ad26.COV2.S at low or high dose, single or two shots; roughly 5 received placebo; per-sample allocation not given. After the first vaccine or placebo injection, samples were drawn on day 63. Some clones are missing from TCRdb's copy, which holds only in-frame ones; the method was immunoSEQ multiplex PCR. This table has around 450,000 clones, approximately 89% appearing once. The sequencing used peripheral blood, collected in a trial of Ad26.COV2.S vaccine versus placebo. All receptors come from a person aged 18-60 years who received the Ad26.COV2.S COVID-19 vaccine or a placebo.

The chain links TRBV11-3 to TRBJ2-5; unclear D gene. Germline-derived CDR1 and CDR2 are SGHNT and YENEEA. Trimming took 0 bases from V and 0 from J, leaving 8 bases between them. The CDR3 runs 15 residues. Here the CDR3 reads CASSLDGTDQETQYF. CDR3 nucleotides: TGTGCCAGCAGCTTAGACGGAACCGACCAAGAGACCCAGTACTTC.

This chain joins TRBV19 and TRBJ2-5; 9 bases align to TRBD1. The CDR3 totals 14 residues. V lost 6 bases, J lost 5 bases, and 7 bases stayed unmatched. Germline lookup yields CDR1 LNHDA and CDR2 SQIVND (reference sequence). CDR3 in DNA: TGTGCCAGTAGGGACAGGGGACTGAGGGAGACCCAGTACTTC. Translating it yields CASRDRGLRETQYF.